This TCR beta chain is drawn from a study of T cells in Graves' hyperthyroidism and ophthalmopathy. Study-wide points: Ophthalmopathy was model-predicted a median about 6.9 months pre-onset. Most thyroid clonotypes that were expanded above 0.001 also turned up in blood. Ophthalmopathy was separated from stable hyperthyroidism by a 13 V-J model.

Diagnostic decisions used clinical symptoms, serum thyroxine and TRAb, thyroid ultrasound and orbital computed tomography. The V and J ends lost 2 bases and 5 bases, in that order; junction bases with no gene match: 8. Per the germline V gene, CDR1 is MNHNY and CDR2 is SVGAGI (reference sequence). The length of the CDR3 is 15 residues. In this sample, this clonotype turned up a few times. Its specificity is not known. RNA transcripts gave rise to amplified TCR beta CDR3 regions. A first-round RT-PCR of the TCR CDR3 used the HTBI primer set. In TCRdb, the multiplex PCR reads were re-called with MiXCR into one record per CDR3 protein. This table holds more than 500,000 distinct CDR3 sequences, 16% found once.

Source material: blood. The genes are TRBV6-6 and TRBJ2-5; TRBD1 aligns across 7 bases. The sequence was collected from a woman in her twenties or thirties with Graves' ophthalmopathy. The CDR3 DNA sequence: TGTGCCAGCAGTTACGAGACAGGGTTGTGGGAGACCCAGTACTTC. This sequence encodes CASSYETGLWETQYF.